Following are 6 T cell receptor beta chains from one sample sequenced in a study of CD8+ T cells in alopecia areata. Treatment noted: oral pan-JAK inhibitor, 5-10 mg twice daily. RNA, once extracted, was reverse transcribed into cDNA for use as the sequencing template. Repertoires were generated with immunoSEQ multiplex PCR, while TCRdb's copy carries only in-frame clones and drops some. The sample lists under 95,000 clones, just over 70% occurring once. This material consisted of CD8+ T cells sorted from blood, taken around week 44, from a patient treated with tofacitinib. These receptors all stem from a human donor with alopecia areata.

This clone was counted a single time. The chain links TRBV19 to TRBJ2-3, with 7 bases that match TRBD1. CDR1 and CDR2 from the germline V gene are LNHDA and SQIVND (reference sequence). The CDR3 length is 13 residues. The V and J ends lost 4 bases and 6 bases, in that order; junction bases with no gene match: 4. The CDR3 is CASSRQQGDTQYF. The CDR3 region has the DNA TGTGCCAGTAGTAGACAACAGGGGGATACGCAGTATTTT.

The V gene is TRBV5-1, the J gene TRBJ2-7; D is tentatively TRBD1 or TRBD2 (5 bases each). CDR1 SGHRS and CDR2 YFSETQ come from the germline V gene. The germline V and J ends were trimmed by 5 bases and 4 bases, with 16 bases remaining between them. CDR3 length equals 14 residues. CDR3 nucleotide sequence: TGCGCCAGCAGGTCGGTGAGCAGGGAGTACGAGCAGTACTTC. This sequence encodes CASRSVSREYEQYF.

The CDR3 sequence: CSVRGLANTGELFF. The CDR3 DNA reads TGCAGCGTTCGAGGACTCGCGAACACCGGGGAGCTGTTTTTT. The V call is TRBV29-1, the J call TRBJ2-2; the D gene is possibly TRBD2 (5 bases). V lost 5 bases to trimming and J lost 0 bases, with 10 bases between them. This CDR3 spans 14 amino acids. Germline CDR1 is SQVTM and CDR2 is ANQGSEA.

This clone appeared a few times. The chain has TRBV7-6 and TRBJ1-5; D is ambiguous. V gave up 2 bases and J gave up 5 bases, with 16 bases separating them. Germline V gene lookup returns CDR1 SGHVS and CDR2 FNYEAQ. CDR3 size: 16 residues. CDR3 bases: TGTGCCAGCAGCTTATTCGGCCACGGCATCGATCAGCCCCAGCATTTT. The encoded protein is CASSLFGHGIDQPQHF.

The chain links TRBV15 to TRBJ1-1; a possible D gene is TRBD1 (5 bases). V was shortened by 5 bases and J by 4 bases, with 14 bases between the two germline ends. This CDR3 has 14 amino acids. Germline values: CDR1 LNHNV, CDR2 YYDKDF (reference sequence). In DNA form, the CDR3 reads TGTGCCACCAGCTCCTGGGGAGGGGTCACTGAAGCTTTCTTT. This codes for CATSSWGGVTEAFF.

The CDR3 DNA reads as TGCAGCGTACGGACCGGACAAGCCTACGAGCAGTACTTC. It yields the protein CSVRTGQAYEQYF. The rearrangement links TRBV29-1 to TRBJ2-7, with D perhaps TRBD1 (5 bases). The CDR3 runs to 13 residues. The germline V gene has CDR1 SQVTM and CDR2 ANQGSEA. V gave up 6 bases and J gave up 2 bases, with 14 bases separating them.